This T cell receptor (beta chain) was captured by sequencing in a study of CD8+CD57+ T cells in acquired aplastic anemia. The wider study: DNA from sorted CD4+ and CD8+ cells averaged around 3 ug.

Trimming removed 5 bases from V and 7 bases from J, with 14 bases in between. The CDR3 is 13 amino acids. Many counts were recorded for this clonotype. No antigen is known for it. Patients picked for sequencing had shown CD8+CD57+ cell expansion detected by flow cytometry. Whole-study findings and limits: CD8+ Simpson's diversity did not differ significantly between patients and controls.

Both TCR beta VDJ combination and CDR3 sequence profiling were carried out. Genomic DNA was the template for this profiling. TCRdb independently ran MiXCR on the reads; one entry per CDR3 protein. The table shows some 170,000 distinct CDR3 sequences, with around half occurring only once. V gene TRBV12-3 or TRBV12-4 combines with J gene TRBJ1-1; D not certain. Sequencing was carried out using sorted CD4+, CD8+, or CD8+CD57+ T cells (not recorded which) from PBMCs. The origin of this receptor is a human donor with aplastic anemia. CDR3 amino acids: CASSLGPSGEAFF. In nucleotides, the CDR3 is TGTGCCAGCAGTCTAGGGCCCTCGGGTGAAGCTTTCTTT.